This is a list of T cell receptor beta chains from one sample in a study of regulatory T cells in long-lasting Graves disease. TCRdb reprocessed the multiplex PCR reads with MiXCR, giving one entry per CDR3 protein. The sample includes roughly 450,000 distinct CDR3 sequences, less than 25% seen only once; the top ten take roughly 28%. The sample here was peripheral blood mononuclear cells (PBMCs), taken when the disease was refractory, from a patient treated with antithyroid drugs. The receptors were sampled from a female donor with Graves disease. Each CDR3 is given with its conserved first and last residue. D genes are given only for firm matches. Only part of the rows carry a size: once, few, many, or a class if the clone is expanded.

>TRBV4-2|TRBD2|TRBJ2-5|NA
TGTGCCAGCAGCCAAGATCATGGCGGGGGAGAGACCCAGTACTTC
CASSQDHGGGETQYF
>TRBV5-1|NA|TRBJ1-4|NA
TGCGCCAGCAGCGCCGGGACCGAATCGGATAGAAGTGAAAAACTGTTTTTT
CASSAGTESDRSEKLFF
>TRBV5-4|TRBD1|TRBJ2-5|few
TGTGCCAGCAGCCAGGGACAGGGCGACGAGACCCAGTACTTC
CASSQGQGDETQYF
>TRBV3-1|TRBD2|TRBJ2-5|NA
TGTGCCAGCAGCCAAGTCGGGCGGGAGACCCTTGGGGAGACCCAGTACTTC
CASSQVGRETLGETQYF
>TRBV27|TRBD2|TRBJ2-1|NA
TGTGCCAGCAGTGCAAGGGGGTTAGCGGGAGGCTACAATGAGCAGTTCTTC
CASSARGLAGGYNEQFF
>TRBV7-2|NA|TRBJ1-3|few
TGTGCCAGCACCGTTTCGGGCGGCTTCAGCTCTGGAAACACCATATATTTT
CASTVSGGFSSGNTIYF
>TRBV10-3|NA|TRBJ1-1|NA
TGTGCCATCAGTGGTGACAGCCAAGCTTTCTTT
CAISGDSQAFF
>TRBV20-1|NA|TRBJ1-4|many
TGCAGTGCTAGCTCAAGGTCGATTTATGAAAAACTGTTTTTT
CSASSRSIYEKLFF
>TRBV4-3|TRBD1|TRBJ2-5|NA
TGCGCCAGCAGCCAAGGGGACAGTCGCCAAGAGACCCAGTACTTC
CASSQGDSRQETQYF
>TRBV2|TRBD1|TRBJ1-2|many
TGTGCCAGCAGTGGGGCTAAGACAGGGGCAGACTATGGCTACACCTTC
CASSGAKTGADYGYTF
>TRBV6-1|TRBD2|TRBJ2-2|NA
TGTGCCAGCAGCCATACTAAGCTCGGACTAGCGAACACCGGGGAGCTGTTTTTT
CASSHTKLGLANTGELFF
>TRBV11-1|TRBD1|TRBJ2-7|NA
TGTGCCAGCAGCCCGCGGACAGGTTTTACCTACGAGCAGTACTTC
CASSPRTGFTYEQYF
>TRBV29-1|NA|TRBJ1-1|NA
TGCAGCGTGGCCTGGGGGATCAACACTGAAGCTTTCTTT
CSVAWGINTEAFF
>TRBV5-6|TRBD1|TRBJ2-7|few
TGTGCCAGCAGGGCCGGACAGGCAGCCTCCTACGAGCAGTACTTC
CASRAGQAASYEQYF
>TRBV6-1|NA|TRBJ2-7|NA
TGTGCCAGCAGCGAGGAAGGACGGATTTACGAGCAGTACTTC
CASSEEGRIYEQYF
>TRBV3-1|NA|TRBJ1-2|many
TGTGCCAGCAGCCGGGGGGGGGCTGGCTACACCTTC
CASSRGGAGYTF
>TRBV27|NA|TRBJ1-4|many
TGTGCCAGCGGGAGTGTGGGCCTTCAGAATGAAAAACTGTTTTTT
CASGSVGLQNEKLFF
>TRBV27|NA|TRBJ1-2|many
TGTGCCAGCAGTTTATCCCAGACTAATGGCTACACCTTC
CASSLSQTNGYTF
>TRBV2|NA|TRBJ1-4|many
TGTGCCAGCACATCGGGGGCAGCAACTAATGAAAAACTGTTTTTT
CASTSGAATNEKLFF
>TRBV6-2/TRBV6-3|NA|TRBJ2-2|NA
TGTGCCAGCAGGGGCCTTGTAGCGCTGAAAACCGGGGAGCTGTTTTTT
CASRGLVALKTGELFF
>TRBV29-1|NA|TRBJ1-1|NA
TGCAGCGTTGTAGTTTGGGGAGCCGCCACTGAAGCTTTCTTT
CSVVVWGAATEAFF
>TRBV7-2|TRBD1|TRBJ1-4|once
TGTGCCAGCAGCCTTAGACAGGGGAGAAATGAAAAACTGTTTTTT
CASSLRQGRNEKLFF
>TRBV6-2/TRBV6-3|NA|TRBJ2-7|NA
TGTGCCAGCAGTTACTCTTGGCGGCGTGGCCTAGAGCAGTACTTC
CASSYSWRRGLEQYF
>TRBV19|NA|TRBJ1-2|many
TGTGCCAGTAGTTCAGTGGGCGGGATCACTGGCTACACCTTC
CASSSVGGITGYTF
>TRBV27|NA|TRBJ2-4|few
TGTGCCAGCAGTTCCCTCTTACGAGGCCTAAACATTCAGTACTTC
CASSSLLRGLNIQYF
>TRBV7-2|TRBD1|TRBJ2-5|NA
TGTGCCAGCAGGCCTGGAGGCACAGGGGGCTTCGAGACCCAGTACTTC
CASRPGGTGGFETQYF
>TRBV15|TRBD1|TRBJ1-2|NA
TGTGCCACCAGCGTCGGCGGCAGGGGGAGATATGGCTACACCTTC
CATSVGGRGRYGYTF
>TRBV29-1|TRBD1|TRBJ1-1|many
TGCAGCGTTGCCGCTCGACAGGGACCGAACACTGAAGCTTTCTTT
CSVAARQGPNTEAFF
>TRBV7-8|TRBD1|TRBJ1-6|NA
TGTGCCAGCAGCTGGGGGGACAGGTCGAATTCACCCCTCCACTTT
CASSWGDRSNSPLHF
>TRBV11-2|NA|TRBJ2-1|NA
TGTGCCAGCAGCTTGGGCTATTACAATGAGCAGTTCTTC
CASSLGYYNEQFF
>TRBV28|NA|TRBJ2-5|many
TGTGCCAGCAGTTTACGGGGGCTAATAGTCCTGCGTCCCCAAGAGACCCAGTACTTC
CASSLRGLIVLRPQETQYF
>TRBV28|TRBD2|TRBJ2-5|many
TGTGCCAGCAGTTTAACCGCGGGGGGCGTAAAGACCCAGTACTTC
CASSLTAGGVKTQYF
>TRBV29-1|NA|TRBJ1-2|many
TGCAGCGCCCCGGACGGGTTCTATGGCTACACCTTC
CSAPDGFYGYTF
>TRBV9|NA|TRBJ2-7|few
TGTGCCAGCAGCGTAGGTGAGGTATCCTACGAGCAGTACTTC
CASSVGEVSYEQYF
>TRBV7-2|NA|TRBJ1-1|many
TGTGCCAGCAGCCACGGTGCTCGGTACACTGAAGCTTTCTTT
CASSHGARYTEAFF
>TRBV7-2|NA|TRBJ1-6|NA
TGTGCCAGCCGAGCTCAGGGTTCACCCCTCCACTTT
CASRAQGSPLHF
>TRBV5-1|NA|TRBJ2-5|few
TGCGCCAGCAGTTACTCGGACTTAAACCAAGAGACCCAGTACTTC
CASSYSDLNQETQYF
>TRBV29-1|NA|TRBJ2-2|few
TGCAGGAGTAGCGGACAGAACACCGGGGAGCTGTTTTTT
CRSSGQNTGELFF
>TRBV6-2/TRBV6-3|TRBD1|TRBJ1-2|many
TGTGCCAGCAGAGAATCCGGGACAGGGGACTTTGGCTACACCTTC
CASRESGTGDFGYTF
>TRBV7-9|NA|TRBJ1-1|many
TGTGCCAGCAGCTTATTTGGTGAAGCTTTCTTT
CASSLFGEAFF
>TRBV2|TRBD1|TRBJ1-3|many
TGTGCCAGCAGCTGGGACAGTACTGGAAACACCATATATTTT
CASSWDSTGNTIYF
>TRBV4-2|TRBD2|TRBJ2-5|NA
TGTGCCAGCAGGCGGGCCGGGACTAGCGGGATATATGAGACCCAGTACTTC
CASRRAGTSGIYETQYF
>TRBV20-1|TRBD2|TRBJ2-5|many
TGCAGTGCTAATCAGATAGCGGGAGGCGGAGAAGGGGAGACCCAGTACTTC
CSANQIAGGGEGETQYF
>TRBV5-4|TRBD1|TRBJ1-2|many
TGTGCCAGCAGGCCGGGACAGGAGACTGGCTACACCTTC
CASRPGQETGYTF
>TRBV2|TRBD1|TRBJ1-1|many
TGTGCCAGCAGCTGGACAGGCCCGATGAACACTGAAGCTTTCTTT
CASSWTGPMNTEAFF
>TRBV25-1|TRBD1|TRBJ2-7|NA
TGTGCCAGCAGTGGGGGCTATACGGACAGGGGACACGAGCAGTACTTC
CASSGGYTDRGHEQYF
>TRBV2|NA|TRBJ2-7|NA
TGTGCCAGCAGAGTGGACACGGTCCTCTCCTACGAGCAGTACTTC
CASRVDTVLSYEQYF
>TRBV4-1|TRBD1|TRBJ1-1|NA
TGCGCCAGCAGCCAAGGCAGGGGGTTCCGCACTGAAGCTTTCTTT
CASSQGRGFRTEAFF
>TRBV7-2|TRBD1|TRBJ1-1|many
TGTGCCAGCAGCGAACGACAGGGGGCGAGCACTGAAGCTTTCTTT
CASSERQGASTEAFF
>TRBV2|NA|TRBJ2-5|many
TGTGCCAGCCGGGCTAGTCTTCAAGAGACCCAGTACTTC
CASRASLQETQYF
>TRBV28|NA|TRBJ1-5|many
TGTGCCACCCTCGGGGAAGGCGGCGGGTCTAATCAGCCCCAGCATTTT
CATLGEGGGSNQPQHF
>TRBV20-1|NA|TRBJ1-1|many
TGCAGTGCTAGAGGGAACACTGAAGCTTTCTTT
CSARGNTEAFF
>TRBV5-1|NA|TRBJ1-3|NA
TGCGCCAGCAGCTTGACAGGGAAGGGGCTAGGAAACACCATATATTTT
CASSLTGKGLGNTIYF
>TRBV2|NA|TRBJ1-1|many
TGTGCCAGCACTCAAGAGGCGACAGGCCTAAAGAGAACTGAAGCTTTCTTT
CASTQEATGLKRTEAFF
>TRBV2|NA|TRBJ2-7|many
TGTGCCAGCAGAGCCGGGACGCTCGGCTCCTACGAGCAGTACTTC
CASRAGTLGSYEQYF
>TRBV30|NA|TRBJ1-2|few
TGTGCCTGGCGGGACGGACTTAACTATGGCTACACCTTC
CAWRDGLNYGYTF
>TRBV12-3/TRBV12-4|TRBD1|TRBJ1-2|many
TGTGCCAGCAGCAGGGACAGTAACTATGGCTACACCTTC
CASSRDSNYGYTF
>TRBV20-1|NA|TRBJ2-7|many
TGCAGTGCTAGAGATCCCGCGGGAAGCTCCTACGAGCAGTACTTC
CSARDPAGSSYEQYF
>TRBV6-1|NA|TRBJ2-7|NA
TGTGCCAGCACCCAGAGGGAATTAGGGTCCTACGAGCAGTACTTC
CASTQRELGSYEQYF
>TRBV10-3|NA|TRBJ1-2|NA
TGTGCCATCAGTGAGTCTGGGGAGAACTATGGCTACACCTTC
CAISESGENYGYTF